This is a list of T cell receptor beta chains from one sample in a study of blood T cell repertoires in COVID-19. Assay used: immunoSEQ multiplex PCR; TCRdb lists only in-frame clones, some missing. In the table there are about 74,000 clones, 80% to 90% of which are singletons. What was sequenced was peripheral blood. The receptor source for this set is a man aged 70-80 years with acute or convalescent COVID-19. CDR3s include the opening cysteine and the closing phenylalanine or tryptophan. A D gene is named only where the DNA matches it firmly. Rows may omit the clone size; those that give it use once, few, many or a size class.

-	TRBJ2-1	TRBV12-5	-	CASGLVQGRGYNEQFF	TGTGCTAGTGGTTTGGTACAAGGCCGGGGGTACAATGAGCAGTTCTTC
TRBD1	TRBJ1-2	TRBV5-5	-	CASSLEGQVYGYTF	TGTGCCAGCAGCTTGGAAGGACAGGTCTATGGCTACACCTTC
-	TRBJ1-1	TRBV2	-	CASSLDTNTEAFF	TGTGCCAGCAGTCTTGACACGAACACTGAAGCTTTCTTT
-	TRBJ2-7	TRBV5-5	-	CASSLTDSLSEQYF	TGTGCCAGCAGCTTGACGGACTCTCTGAGCGAGCAGTACTTC
TRBD1	TRBJ1-6	TRBV5-4	-	CASSRWDSINSPLHF	TGTGCCAGCAGTCGGTGGGACAGCATAAATTCACCCCTCCACTTT
-	TRBJ2-5	TRBV6-6	-	CASTRPRDQETQYF	TGTGCCAGCACGAGGCCCAGGGACCAAGAGACCCAGTACTTC
-	TRBJ2-3	TRBV18	-	CASSPSRGTDTQYF	TGTGCCAGCTCACCATCCAGGGGAACAGATACGCAGTATTTT
-	TRBJ1-1	TRBV5-6	-	CASSRRSGGVGTEAFF	TGTGCCAGCAGCCGGCGGAGTGGAGGAGTTGGCACTGAAGCTTTCTTT
-	TRBJ1-1	TRBV6-5	-	CASTPRRENTEAFF	TGTGCCAGCACCCCTCGACGGGAGAACACTGAAGCTTTCTTT
-	TRBJ1-1	TRBV18	-	CASSPPNRAYTEAFF	TGTGCCAGCTCACCACCTAACAGGGCCTACACTGAAGCTTTCTTT
TRBD1	TRBJ1-6	TRBV27	few	CASSTDRGNSPLHF	TGTGCCAGCAGTACGGACAGGGGGAATTCACCCCTCCACTTT
TRBD2	TRBJ2-7	TRBV5-1	-	CASSTTSGSREQYF	TGCGCCAGCAGCACAACTAGCGGGAGTCGCGAGCAGTACTTC
-	TRBJ1-1	TRBV3-1/TRBV3-2	-	CASSRWGLGEDTEAFF	TGTGCCAGCAGCCGATGGGGGCTAGGCGAGGACACTGAAGCTTTCTTT
-	TRBJ2-2	TRBV5-1	-	CASSLGGGGTGELFF	TGCGCCAGCAGCTTGGGTGGAGGCGGGACCGGGGAGCTGTTTTTT
TRBD1	TRBJ2-7	TRBV5-4	-	CASSFHRGYEQYF	TGTGCCAGCAGCTTCCACAGGGGCTACGAGCAGTACTTC
-	TRBJ2-4	TRBV19	few	CASSQSRPGKNIQYF	TGTGCCAGTAGTCAGAGTCGACCGGGCAAAAACATTCAGTACTTC
-	TRBJ2-5	TRBV19	-	CASSIGLPGETQYF	TGTGCCAGTAGTATTGGGCTACCGGGGGAGACCCAGTACTTC
-	TRBJ1-3	TRBV2	-	CASSVVGASGNTIYF	TGTGCCAGCAGTGTTGTGGGGGCCTCTGGAAACACCATATATTTT
TRBD1	TRBJ1-1	TRBV14	-	CASSQEQGAGEAFF	TGTGCCAGCAGCCAAGAGCAGGGGGCTGGTGAAGCTTTCTTT
-	TRBJ2-4	TRBV19	-	CASSGTGLAKNIQYF	TGTGCCAGTAGCGGAACAGGGTTAGCCAAAAACATTCAGTACTTC
TRBD2	TRBJ2-2	TRBV27	-	CASSYTSGRYTGELFF	TGTGCCAGCAGTTATACTAGCGGGAGATACACCGGGGAGCTGTTTTTT
TRBD2	TRBJ2-2	TRBV2	medium-sized	CASRVTSGSPGELFF	TGTGCCAGCAGGGTGACTAGCGGGAGTCCCGGGGAGCTGTTTTTT
-	TRBJ2-1	TRBV5-6	-	CASSLGVGEQFF	TGTGCCAGCAGCTTGGGGGTGGGCGAGCAGTTCTTC
-	TRBJ1-3	TRBV7-2	-	CASNSPGNTIYF	TGTGCCAGCAACTCCCCCGGAAACACCATATATTTT
-	TRBJ2-1	TRBV3-1/TRBV3-2	few	CASSQGLEGNEQFF	TGTGCCAGCAGCCAAGGACTAGAAGGCAATGAGCAGTTCTTC
-	TRBJ1-2	TRBV6-6	-	CASSYGGQTNRGYTF	TGTGCCAGCAGTTACGGTGGACAGACAAATCGCGGCTACACCTTC
-	TRBJ1-3	TRBV13	-	CASSPRVGGTGGNTIYF	TGTGCCAGCAGCCCCCGGGTGGGGGGAACAGGAGGAAACACCATATATTTT
TRBD1	TRBJ1-2	TRBV7-2	-	CASSLAWQGDNGYTF	TGTGCCAGCAGCTTAGCGTGGCAGGGGGACAATGGCTACACCTTC
TRBD2	TRBJ2-1	TRBV28	-	CASSARRAAGEDNEQFF	TGTGCCAGCAGTGCCCGCCGAGCAGCGGGAGAGGACAATGAGCAGTTCTTC
-	TRBJ1-2	TRBV29-1	-	CSVSLAGVEVYGYTF	TGCAGCGTTTCCCTCGCAGGGGTAGAAGTCTATGGCTACACCTTC
-	TRBJ1-2	TRBV6-5	-	CASIGTPPDYGYTF	TGTGCCAGCATTGGGACACCTCCGGACTATGGCTACACCTTC
-	TRBJ1-5	TRBV27	-	CASSYRRTSNQPQHF	TGTGCCAGCAGTTACAGACGAACTAGCAATCAGCCCCAGCATTTT
TRBD1	TRBJ1-4	TRBV7-9	-	CASSFGDRENEKLFF	TGTGCCAGCAGCTTTGGAGACAGGGAAAATGAAAAACTGTTTTTT
TRBD1	TRBJ1-1	TRBV16	-	CASSQPDRGWRSTEAFF	TGTGCCAGCAGCCAACCCGACAGGGGCTGGAGGAGCACTGAAGCTTTCTTT
TRBD1	TRBJ1-5	TRBV19	-	CASSIFRTGSQPQHF	TGTGCCAGTAGTATCTTCCGGACAGGGTCCCAGCCCCAGCATTTT
-	TRBJ2-5	TRBV9	-	CASSVARGAETQYF	TGTGCCAGCAGCGTAGCGAGAGGAGCAGAGACCCAGTACTTC
-	TRBJ1-1	TRBV19	few	CASSSQGITRAFF	TGTGCCAGTAGTAGCCAGGGGATAACTAGGGCTTTCTTT
-	TRBJ1-1	TRBV18	-	CASSPQGLTEAFF	TGTGCCAGCTCACCCCAGGGGTTAACTGAAGCTTTCTTT
TRBD1	TRBJ2-1	TRBV19	-	CASRTATGQANNEQFF	TGTGCCAGTAGGACCGCCACGGGACAGGCTAACAATGAGCAGTTCTTC
-	TRBJ1-2	TRBV28	-	CASSTEGEGHYGYTF	TGTGCCAGCAGCACCGAGGGGGAGGGACACTATGGCTACACCTTC
-	TRBJ2-1	TRBV9	-	CASSGAYNEQFF	TGTGCCAGCAGCGGCGCCTACAATGAGCAGTTCTTC
TRBD1	TRBJ1-2	TRBV28	-	CASTTPTGGKDYGYTF	TGTGCCAGCACCACTCCGACAGGGGGAAAGGACTATGGCTACACCTTC
TRBD1	TRBJ2-2	TRBV5-4	-	CASSSGQDWTGELFF	TGTGCCAGCAGCTCCGGACAGGATTGGACCGGGGAGCTGTTTTTT
TRBD2	TRBJ2-5	TRBV19	-	CASSLGREEETQYF	TGTGCCAGTAGCCTAGGACGGGAGGAAGAGACCCAGTACTTC
-	TRBJ2-3	TRBV9	-	CASSVEGSSTDTQYF	TGTGCCAGCAGCGTAGAAGGGAGTAGCACAGATACGCAGTATTTT
TRBD1	TRBJ2-1	TRBV5-1	once	CASSLGAGGSVYNEQFF	TGCGCCAGCAGCTTGGGGGCAGGGGGTTCAGTATACAATGAGCAGTTCTTC
-	TRBJ2-5	TRBV18	-	CASSSGWRETQYF	TGTGCCAGCTCATCGGGTTGGCGGGAGACCCAGTACTTC
-	TRBJ1-3	TRBV3-1/TRBV3-2	-	CASSQGLMSGPGNTIYF	TGTGCCAGCAGCCAAGGGCTAATGTCAGGTCCGGGGAACACCATATATTTT
-	TRBJ2-1	TRBV29-1	-	CSGARRGNEQFF	TGCAGCGGGGCCCGACGGGGAAATGAGCAGTTCTTC
-	TRBJ1-1	TRBV15	-	CATSRGPLEVAFF	TGTGCCACCAGCAGAGGCCCTTTAGAAGTGGCTTTCTTT
-	TRBJ1-5	TRBV28	-	CASSLWGGRQPQHF	TGTGCCAGCAGTTTATGGGGGGGTCGCCAGCCCCAGCATTTT
-	TRBJ1-6	TRBV4-1	-	CASSQGLGAGSPLHF	TGCGCCAGCAGCCAAGGGCTGGGGGCGGGTTCACCCCTCCACTTT
-	TRBJ1-2	TRBV5-4	-	CASSGGPHRDYGYTF	TGTGCCAGCAGCGGCGGGCCGCACCGCGACTATGGCTACACCTTC
-	TRBJ2-1	TRBV7-3	-	CASSPMRSGYNEQFF	TGTGCCAGCAGCCCTATGAGGTCGGGATACAATGAGCAGTTCTTC
-	TRBJ1-6	TRBV28	-	CASSFSNSPLHF	TGTGCCAGCAGTTTTTCGAATTCACCCCTCCACTTT